One sample yielded the 26 T cell receptor beta chains listed below, sequenced in a study of pediatric ulcerative colitis. Clones were read by immunoSEQ multiplex PCR, and TCRdb kept only the in-frame ones, dropping some. Among more than 15,000 clones listed, less than 80% were seen once. The rectum was sampled with one to two pinch biopsies at colonoscopy. Sequences were obtained from gut tissue. The receptor set was obtained from a girl aged 5 to 17 with moderate ulcerative colitis.

The chain recombines TRBV5-1 with TRBJ1-1; D is uncertain. Germline lookup yields CDR1 SGHRS and CDR2 YFSETQ. This CDR3 has 15 residues. V was cut by 0 bases and J by 1 base, with 10 bases left in between. CDR3 amino acids: CASSLEGGSNTEAFF. The CDR3 DNA sequence: TGCGCCAGCAGCTTGGAGGGCGGATCGAACACTGAAGCTTTCTTT.

The chain is built from TRBV2 and TRBJ1-5; D is unclear. The CDR3 runs to 14 residues. Germline V gives CDR1 SNHLY, CDR2 FYNNEI. The V end was cut by 4 bases, the J end by 6 bases, with 13 bases between. CDR3 region: CASSVSGWGQPQHF. The CDR3 region has the DNA TGTGCCAGCAGTGTATCTGGGTGGGGTCAGCCCCAGCATTTT.

The J gene is TRBJ1-5, the V gene TRBV6-5; the D is unclear. Trimming stripped 7 bases from V and 0 bases from J, with 7 bases between. This CDR3 spans 13 amino acids. The germline CDR1 and CDR2 sequences are MNHEY and SVGAGI. Written as DNA, the CDR3 is TGTGCCAGCACGGGGAATAGCAATCAGCCCCAGCATTTT. This sequence encodes CASTGNSNQPQHF.

CDR3 amino acids: CAISERERNNSPLHF. CDR3 DNA sequence: TGTGCCATCAGCGAAAGGGAGCGGAATAATTCACCCCTCCACTTT. The chain links TRBV10-3 to TRBJ1-6; no definite D call. This CDR3 is 15 amino acids long. V lost 6 bases and J 5 bases, leaving 14 bases between the germline ends. Germline V CDR1 and CDR2: ENHRY, SYGVKD.

The chain joins TRBV18 to TRBJ2-7; 8 bases agree with TRBD1. The CDR3 runs to 14 residues. Losses at the gene ends were 3 bases for V and 4 bases for J; bases not matched to a gene: 5. Germline CDR1 is KGHSH and CDR2 is LQKENI. This CDR3 is CASSPDRAVYEQYF. The CDR3 bases are TGTGCCAGCTCACCGGACAGGGCCGTGTACGAGCAGTACTTC.

In this sample, this clone turned up a few times. This sequence joins TRBV30 and TRBJ1-5; 8 bases line up with TRBD1. J was trimmed by 2 bases and V by 3 bases; bases with no gene match: 12. Germline V gives CDR1 GTSNPN, CDR2 SVGIG (reference sequence). This CDR3 spans 17 amino acids. CDR3 amino acids: CAWSVDRVGDGNQPQHF. CDR3 nucleotides: TGTGCCTGGAGCGTGGACAGGGTAGGTGATGGCAATCAGCCCCAGCATTTT. Combining the CDR3 with reference TRBV30 and TRBJ1-5 gives the whole variable domain SQTIHQWPATLVQPVGSPLSLECTVEGTSNPNLYWYRQAAGRGLQLLFYSVGIGQISSEVPQNLSASRPQDRQFILSSKKLLLSDSGFYLCAWSVDRVGDGNQPQHFGDGTRLSIL.

CDR3: CASRRDLIVGTEAFF. As DNA, the CDR3 is TGTGCCAGTCGCCGGGATCTCATCGTCGGCACTGAAGCTTTCTTT. The V call is TRBV19, the J call TRBJ1-1; D uncertain. Germline V lookup: CDR1 LNHDA, CDR2 SQIVND (reference sequence). Trimming took off 8 bases at V and 4 bases at J, with 20 bases between the two ends. This CDR3 is 15 amino acids long.

By proportion, this clone is large. V and J are TRBV21-1 and TRBJ1-4; the D call of TRBD1 is as the table states it, not checked on the DNA. TRBV21-1 is a pseudogene locus. The CDR3 is made up of 14 amino acids. The CDR3 sequence: CASRLTGSGEKLFF. DNA for the CDR3: TGTGCCAGCAGGCTGACAGGCTCGGGTGAAAAACTGTTTTTT.

The chain recombines TRBV27 with TRBJ2-7, with D maybe TRBD2 (5 bases). This CDR3 comprises 13 residues. Germline V gene sequence: CDR1 MNHEY, CDR2 SMNVEV (reference sequence). Deletions cut 8 bases from V and 0 bases from J, with 11 bases between. The CDR3 protein is CASGLGLSYEQYF. Here the CDR3 DNA reads TGTGCCAGCGGCCTTGGACTCTCCTACGAGCAGTACTTC.

The V call is TRBV28, the J call TRBJ1-5, with D possibly matching TRBD1 (5 bases). The V gene lost 8 bases and the J gene lost 5 bases, with 13 bases spanning the gap. The CDR3 is 13 residues long. CDR1 MDHEN and CDR2 SYDVKM come from the germline V gene. The CDR3 here is CASRGGNDQPQHF. In DNA, the CDR3 is TGTGCCAGCCGGGGGGGTAACGATCAGCCCCAGCATTTT.

This chain joins TRBV4-1 and TRBJ2-2, with D unresolved. V lost 1 base, J lost 6 bases, and 12 bases lay in between. CDR1 is MGHRA, CDR2 YSYEKL, per germline. This CDR3 has 15 residues. The CDR3 is CASSQVVWQAGELFF. CDR3 bases: TGCGCCAGCAGCCAAGTAGTTTGGCAGGCCGGGGAGCTGTTTTTT.

V is TRBV6-1 and J is TRBJ2-1, with 12 bases identical to TRBD2. V trimming: 3 bases; J trimming: 10 bases; junction bases outside the gene matches: 7. This CDR3 contains 15 residues. Germline loops: CDR1 MNHNS, CDR2 SASEGT. DNA of the CDR3: TGTGCCAGCAGTGATTGGCTAGCGGGAGGGCGGGAGCAGTTCTTC. Protein: CASSDWLAGGREQFF.

V is TRBV6-6 and J is TRBJ1-1; no definite D call. CDR3 length: 13 amino acids. Germline V lookup: CDR1 MNHNY, CDR2 SVGAGI (reference sequence). With 7 bases removed from V and 1 base from J, the gap between germline ends came to 10 bases. The CDR3 DNA sequence: TGTGCCAGCACCTCCACTACGAACACTGAAGCTTTCTTT. As protein: CASTSTTNTEAFF.

V usage is TRBV28 and J usage is TRBJ2-2; D is possibly TRBD1 (6 bases). There are 12 residues in the CDR3. From germline, CDR1 is MDHEN and CDR2 SYDVKM. Deletions cut 5 bases from V and 5 bases from J, with 6 bases between. The CDR3 DNA sequence: TGTGCCAGCAGTACAGGGACCGGGGAGCTGTTTTTT. This encodes CASSTGTGELFF.

The rearrangement uses TRBV10-3 and TRBJ2-1, with 7 positions matching TRBD1. The CDR3 runs to 12 residues. Germline lookup yields CDR1 ENHRY and CDR2 SYGVKD. The junction had 0 bases not matched to a gene; V was cut back by 4 bases and J by 6 bases. DNA of the CDR3: TGTGCCATCAGTGGACAGGGCAATGAGCAGTTCTTC. Its translation: CAISGQGNEQFF.

This chain links TRBV29-1 with TRBJ1-3; D not resolved. Trimming removed 5 bases at V and 0 bases at J, with 20 bases between. This CDR3 has 17 amino acids. Germline V lookup: CDR1 SQVTM, CDR2 ANQGSEA. The chain's CDR3 is CSVIHEKDWSSGNTIYF. The CDR3 bases are TGCAGCGTTATACACGAGAAAGACTGGAGCTCTGGAAACACCATATATTTT.

This rearrangement joins TRBV30 to TRBJ2-1, with 10 positions matching TRBD2. Per germline, CDR1 GTSNPN and CDR2 SVGIG (reference sequence). CDR3 length equals 15 residues. Trimming at V came to 0 bases and at J to 8 bases, leaving 7 bases not matched to a gene. CDR3 DNA: TGTGCCTGGAGTGTATCGCTAGCGGGAGTCGATGAGCAGTTCTTC. This sequence encodes CAWSVSLAGVDEQFF.

This chain connects TRBV18 to TRBJ2-6; D gene unclear. The germline gives CDR1 KGHSH, CDR2 LQKENI. The germline V and J ends were trimmed by 3 bases and 0 bases, with 12 bases remaining between them. This CDR3 contains 17 residues. This chain's CDR3 is CASSPWVGGSGANVLTF. In DNA form, the CDR3 reads TGTGCCAGCTCACCGTGGGTTGGCGGCTCTGGGGCCAACGTCCTGACTTTC. The entire variable domain, with the rest obtained from reference TRBV18 and TRBJ2-6, is as follows: NAGVMQNPRHLVRRRGQEARLRCSPMKGHSHVYWYRQLPEEGLKFMVYLQKENIIDESGMPKERFSAEFPKEGPSILRIQQVVRGDSAAYFCASSPWVGGSGANVLTFGAGSRLTVL.

This clone is medium-sized within its sample. This chain connects TRBV5-6 to TRBJ1-5, with TRBD1 identical over 8 bases. Germline V lookup: CDR1 SGHDT, CDR2 YYEEEE. CDR3 length: 15 amino acids. J lost 6 bases, V lost 4 bases, and 9 bases had no gene match. CDR3 in DNA: TGTGCCAGCAGCCCGTCAGGGGGCTCGGGTCAGCCCCAGCATTTT. Its translation is CASSPSGGSGQPQHF.

The CDR3 spells CASSLNRGSSTPATQYF. The CDR3 DNA is TGTGCCAGCAGCTTAAATCGAGGGAGCAGCACTCCAGCTACGCAGTATTTT. The chain is built from TRBV11-2 and TRBJ2-3; D possibly corresponds to TRBD2 (5 bases). With 2 bases removed from V and 8 bases from J, the gap between germline ends came to 23 bases. CDR1 and CDR2 (germline): SGHAT, FQNNGV. This CDR3 spans 17 amino acids.

V is TRBV5-6 and J is TRBJ2-1; D possibly corresponds to TRBD2 (6 bases). Germline V gives CDR1 SGHDT, CDR2 YYEEEE. Trimming took 6 bases from V and 0 from J, leaving 16 bases between them. The length of the CDR3 is 16 residues. The CDR3 nucleotides are TGTGCCAGCACCTTCGTCGGGAGAAACTCCTACAATGAGCAGTTCTTC. This sequence encodes CASTFVGRNSYNEQFF.

This chain links TRBV27 with TRBJ2-2, with D perhaps matching TRBD1 (6 bases). Germline V gene lookup returns CDR1 MNHEY and CDR2 SMNVEV (reference sequence). This CDR3 has 16 amino acids. V was pared by 0 bases and J by 7 bases, with 15 bases between. The CDR3 loop reads CASSLSGAGVVGELFF. As DNA, the CDR3 is TGTGCCAGCAGTTTATCCGGGGCAGGGGTGGTCGGGGAGCTGTTTTTT.

The chain has TRBV29-1 and TRBJ2-7; TRBD1 agrees at 7 bases. The CDR3 length is 13 residues. After removal of 4 bases from V and 1 base from J, the junction contained 4 bases not matched to a gene. Germline V gene data show CDR1 as SQVTM and CDR2 as ANQGSEA. The DNA of the CDR3 is TGCAGCGTTGCCGGGACAGAGTCCTACGAGCAGTACTTC. This sequence encodes CSVAGTESYEQYF.

This sequence joins TRBV5-1 and TRBJ2-5; D might be TRBD2 (5 bases). Germline-derived CDR1 and CDR2 are SGHRS and YFSETQ. The V end was cut by 0 bases, the J end by 5 bases, with 14 bases between. The CDR3 consists of 15 residues. The CDR3 spells CASSLGPGSEETQYF. DNA of the CDR3: TGCGCCAGCAGCTTGGGGCCGGGGTCTGAGGAGACCCAGTACTTC.

The chain is built from TRBV5-6 and TRBJ2-1; 8 bases match TRBD2. Germline V lookup: CDR1 SGHDT, CDR2 YYEEEE. With 1 base clipped from V and 4 bases from J, the junction kept 1 base outside the gene matches. The CDR3 runs 14 residues. The CDR3 loop is CASSLREGYNEQFF. CDR3 nucleotides: TGTGCCAGCAGCTTGCGGGAGGGATACAATGAGCAGTTCTTC.

This clone occurred a few times. The chain is built from TRBV2 and TRBJ2-7, with 7 bases lining up with TRBD2. Trimming cost V 4 bases and J 7 bases; bases outside gene matches: 10. Germline CDR1 reads SNHLY; CDR2 reads FYNNEI. The CDR3 totals 14 residues. Here the CDR3 reads CASSAPGGRREQYF. CDR3 sequence (DNA): TGTGCCAGCAGTGCCCCGGGAGGCCGTCGGGAGCAGTACTTC.